This T cell receptor (beta chain) was profiled in a study of somatic mutations in cytotoxic T cells in rheumatoid arthritis. Overall study context: Peripheral blood samples of about 32 ml EDTA were taken from patients directly after diagnosis and before treatment.

Concerning this clone: Its specificity is not known.

Notes on the study in general: Age-matched healthy controls and rheumatoid arthritis patients had CD8+ T-cell clonality that did not differ significantly. A largest CD8+ clone above 20% of CD8+ cells occurred in about an eighth of the roughly 65 patients.

In germline, CDR1 is ENHRY, CDR2 SYGVKD. V lost 5 bases to trimming and J lost 7 bases, with 18 bases between them. The CDR3 extends over 14 amino acids. Assay used: immunoSEQ multiplex PCR; TCRdb lists only in-frame clones, some missing. The repertoire includes over 15,000 clones, over 65% of them detected once, and approximately 4.6% sits in the top ten. The V gene is TRBV10-3, the J gene TRBJ2-7; D uncertain. This TCR was sampled from an adult with rheumatoid arthritis. Sample: CD8+ T cells sorted from blood. CDR3 in DNA: TGTGCCATCAGTAAAAGACAAGCTACGTGGGAGCAGTACTTC. Protein sequence: CAISKRQATWEQYF.